This passage covers 27 T cell receptor beta chains from one sample sequenced in a study of blood T cells in healthy people across ages. Combining a sample-barcoded 5' primer with a J-beta primer mix, a second PCR ran for 7 to 11 cycles. One entry per CDR3 protein, called by TCRdb with MiXCR from the 5' RACE reads. The data contain 1.5 million to 2 million distinct CDR3 sequences, around 50% of them seen just once; the ten biggest clones take up approximately 2%. Sequenced: blood. These TCRs come from a middle-aged woman in good health.

The rearrangement uses TRBV12-3 or TRBV12-4 and TRBJ2-7; D gene ambiguous. Trimming took 3 bases from V and 7 from J, leaving 7 bases between them. The CDR3 sequence is 11 residues long. DNA for the CDR3: TGTGCCAGCAGTTTTAAGAAAGAGCAGTACTTC. This gives the protein CASSFKKEQYF.

The rearrangement uses TRBV12-3 or TRBV12-4 and TRBJ1-1, with a weak D call TRBD1 (5 bases). V lost 3 bases to trimming and J lost 8 bases, with 13 bases between them. The CDR3 sequence is 13 residues long. CDR3 protein: CASSLVSGQEAFF. In nucleotides, the CDR3 is TGTGCCAGCAGTTTGGTATCCGGACAAGAAGCTTTCTTT.

The chain recombines TRBV3-1 with TRBJ2-1; D might be TRBD1 or TRBD2, each matching 5 bases. V was pared by 0 bases and J by 2 bases, with 11 bases between. Germline values: CDR1 LGHDT, CDR2 YNNKEL (reference sequence). This CDR3 is built from 16 residues. CDR3 sequence reads: CASSQEGVGPYNEQFF. The CDR3 region has the DNA TGTGCCAGCAGCCAAGAGGGGGTGGGACCCTACAATGAGCAGTTCTTC.

The CDR3 loop reads CASSRRGEAFF. The CDR3 nucleotides read TGTGCCAGCAGCAGGCGGGGTGAAGCTTTCTTT. The chain employs TRBV7-9 and TRBJ1-1, with unresolved D. The CDR3 is 11 amino acids. Germline-derived CDR1 and CDR2 are SEHNR and FQNEAQ (reference sequence). V lost 5 bases, J lost 7 bases, and 8 bases lay in between.

This clonotype occurred a few times. The chain carries TRBV18 and TRBJ2-3; D unresolved. With 7 bases removed from V and 0 bases from J, the gap between germline ends came to 11 bases. Germline V gene sequence: CDR1 KGHSH, CDR2 LQKENI. This CDR3 is 14 amino acids long. The CDR3 protein is CASFGRISTDTQYF. The CDR3 DNA follows: TGTGCCAGCTTCGGCAGGATCAGCACAGATACGCAGTATTTT.

This clonotype showed up just a few times. The rearrangement uses TRBV4-1 and TRBJ2-7; 9 nucleotides agree with TRBD1. From germline, CDR1 is MGHRA and CDR2 YSYEKL. The CDR3 is 17 residues long. J lost 2 bases, V lost 0 bases, and 8 bases had no gene match. CDR3 region: CASSQDGLDRGAYEQYF. In DNA, the CDR3 is TGCGCCAGCAGCCAAGATGGGCTTGACAGGGGGGCCTACGAGCAGTACTTC.

The chain links TRBV10-3 to TRBJ2-3, with D perhaps being TRBD1 or TRBD2 (5 bases each). V dropped 3 bases and J dropped 0 bases, with 10 bases sitting between them. CDR3 length: 15 residues. Germline CDR1 is ENHRY and CDR2 is SYGVKD. DNA for the CDR3: TGTGCCATCAGTGACCGGGACCCGAGCACAGATACGCAGTATTTT. This encodes CAISDRDPSTDTQYF.

The chain links TRBV6-1 to TRBJ2-6; 8 bases align to TRBD1. Germline V gene sequence: CDR1 MNHNS, CDR2 SASEGT. The CDR3 is made up of 18 amino acids. Unmatched junction bases numbered 7, after V lost 0 bases and J lost 3 bases. The CDR3 loop reads CASSEAGTGGFGANVLTF. CDR3 coding DNA: TGTGCCAGCAGTGAAGCCGGCACAGGGGGTTTTGGGGCCAACGTCCTGACTTTC.

The chain uses TRBV5-1 and TRBJ2-3, with TRBD2 identical over 13 bases. Germline V gene lookup returns CDR1 SGHRS and CDR2 YFSETQ. There are 16 residues in the CDR3. After removal of 4 bases from V and 5 bases from J, the junction contained 7 bases not matched to a gene. This chain's CDR3 is CASSRTGTSGIDTQYF. Here the CDR3 DNA reads TGCGCCAGCAGCAGAACCGGGACTAGCGGGATAGATACGCAGTATTTT.

This rearrangement joins TRBV28 to TRBJ2-5; 9 bases agree with TRBD1. With the DNA end fitting TRBJ2-4 better, the J assignment may be wrong. The CDR3 runs to 14 residues. CDR1 and CDR2 from the germline V gene are MDHEN and SYDVKM. The CDR3 region has the DNA TGTGCCAGCAGTTGGGACAGGGAAGAAAACATTCAGTACTTC. It is translated as CASSWDREENIQYF.

This sequence joins TRBV7-2 and TRBJ2-7; TRBD2 matches at 9 bases. CDR1 SGHTA and CDR2 FQGNSA come from the germline V gene. The CDR3 length is 16 residues. V shed 5 bases and J 3 bases; nucleotides not matched to a gene: 11. CDR3 coding DNA: TGTGCCAGCAGCCCTTCTGCTAGCGGGGCAATCTACGAGCAGTACTTC. This gives the protein CASSPSASGAIYEQYF. Using reference TRBV7-2 and TRBJ2-7 for the parts outside the CDR3, the full variable domain is GAGVSQSPSNKVTEKGKDVELRCDPISGHTALYWYRQSLGQGLEFLIYFQGNSAPDKSGLPSDRFSAERTGGSVSTLTIQRTQQEDSAVYLCASSPSASGAIYEQYFGPGTRLTVT.

In its sample, this clonotype was seen many times. This sequence joins TRBV7-2 and TRBJ2-1, with D possibly matching TRBD2 (6 bases). From germline, CDR1 is SGHTA and CDR2 FQGNSA. CDR3 length: 12 residues. Trimming took off 2 bases at V and 8 bases at J, with 7 bases between the two ends. This CDR3 is CASSLWGDEQFF. CDR3 DNA sequence: TGTGCCAGCAGCTTATGGGGGGATGAGCAGTTCTTC.

The chain carries TRBV7-2 and TRBJ2-3; TRBD2 agrees at 7 bases. In germline, CDR1 is SGHTA, CDR2 FQGNSA. The V segment lost 8 bases and the J segment 1 base; nucleotides outside the gene matches: 12. The CDR3 covers 16 residues. The CDR3 nucleotides read TGTGCCAGCGGAAGGAGATCTAGCGGACGCACAGATACGCAGTATTTT. Translation: CASGRRSSGRTDTQYF.

The V call is TRBV27, the J call TRBJ2-3; 7 bases line up with TRBD2. The trim removed 8 bases at V and 0 bases at J, leaving 14 bases unmatched. CDR1 and CDR2 from the germline V gene are MNHEY and SMNVEV (reference sequence). The CDR3 sequence is 17 residues long. The CDR3: CASGGSSSGTSTDTQYF. In DNA form, the CDR3 reads TGTGCCAGCGGGGGTTCGTCCAGCGGGACTAGCACAGATACGCAGTATTTT.

The chain carries TRBV3-1 and TRBJ2-1, with 10 bases lining up with TRBD2. Germline V gives CDR1 LGHDT, CDR2 YNNKEL (reference sequence). J gave up 0 bases and V 0 bases, and 8 bases lay outside the gene matches. The CDR3 runs to 19 residues. CDR3 sequence: CASSQDLKLAGSSYNEQFF. CDR3 in DNA: TGTGCCAGCAGCCAAGATCTTAAACTAGCGGGGTCCTCCTACAATGAGCAGTTCTTC.

This clonotype was counted a few times. The chain links TRBV4-3 to TRBJ1-4, with D unresolved. V was clipped by 4 bases and J by 1 base, with 13 bases between them. The CDR3 is 16 residues long. The germline V gene encodes CDR1 LGHNA and CDR2 YSLEER. The CDR3 DNA reads as TGCGCCAGCAGCCCTGGGTCACAGCTAACTAATGAAAAACTGTTTTTT. Translated: CASSPGSQLTNEKLFF.

This chain links TRBV2 with TRBJ2-3; 13 nucleotides agree with TRBD2. In germline, CDR1 is SNHLY, CDR2 FYNNEI. The V and J ends lost 6 bases and 2 bases, in that order; junction bases with no gene match: 8. This CDR3 contains 17 residues. CDR3 bases: TGTGCCAGCAGCTTCTTACTAGCGGGGGGGCACACAGATACGCAGTATTTT. Encoded protein: CASSFLLAGGHTDTQYF.

The rearrangement uses TRBV20-1 and TRBJ2-5; D is undetermined. CDR3 length: 13 amino acids. V was pared by 4 bases and J by 2 bases, with 11 bases between. Germline V gene lookup returns CDR1 DFQATT and CDR2 SNEGSKA (reference sequence). In nucleotides, the CDR3 is TGCAGTGCTATTACAGAAGCTCAAGAGACCCAGTACTTC. The encoded protein is CSAITEAQETQYF.

V is TRBV5-5 and J is TRBJ2-6, with D uncertain. The V gene lost 4 bases and the J gene lost 5 bases, with 7 bases spanning the gap. The CDR3 spans 13 residues. Per the germline V gene, CDR1 is SGHKS and CDR2 is YYEKEE (reference sequence). The CDR3 protein is CASSVAWANVLTF. CDR3 DNA sequence: TGTGCCAGCAGCGTGGCTTGGGCCAACGTCCTGACTTTC.

This sequence joins TRBV28 and TRBJ2-3; 12 bases fit TRBD2. This CDR3 is 16 amino acids long. Germline V lookup: CDR1 MDHEN, CDR2 SYDVKM. Germline trimming cut 5 bases from V and 2 bases from J; bases unmatched to any gene: 5. CDR3 coding DNA: TGTGCCAGCAGTGCCCGACTAGCGGGGGACACAGATACGCAGTATTTT. As protein: CASSARLAGDTDTQYF.

This chain links TRBV29-1 with TRBJ1-2; 7 bases fit TRBD1. With V trimmed by 4 bases and J by 4 bases, 6 bases remained unmatched. Germline V gene data show CDR1 as SQVTM and CDR2 as ANQGSEA. CDR3 length: 13 residues. The CDR3 region is CSVGQGGLYGYTF. As DNA, the CDR3 is TGCAGCGTTGGACAGGGAGGACTCTATGGCTACACCTTC.

This clonotype has only a few counts. The chain employs TRBV10-3 and TRBJ2-7, with 8 nucleotides matching TRBD1. CDR1 ENHRY and CDR2 SYGVKD come from the germline V gene. The CDR3 spans 17 residues. V shed 4 bases, J shed 2 bases, and the junction held 13 bases outside the gene matches. This CDR3 reads CAISGSGGTGSAYEQYF. CDR3 bases: TGTGCCATCAGTGGGAGTGGAGGGACAGGATCCGCCTACGAGCAGTACTTC.

The chain is built from TRBV13 and TRBJ1-2, with 7 bases lining up with TRBD1. V gave up 4 bases and J gave up 4 bases; unmatched junction bases: 12. The germline V gene has CDR1 PRHDT and CDR2 FYEKMQ (reference sequence). This CDR3 is built from 16 residues. In DNA, the CDR3 is TGTGCCAGCAGCTCCCAGGGGGTAGAACAGATCTATGGCTACACCTTC. Amino acid sequence: CASSSQGVEQIYGYTF.

This rearrangement joins TRBV6-2 or TRBV6-3 to TRBJ1-2; D remains ambiguous. Per the germline V gene, CDR1 is MNHEY and CDR2 is SVGEGT. The CDR3 has 14 residues. V was pared by 0 bases and J by 4 bases, with 9 bases between. CDR3 amino acids: CASSYSQDTYGYTF. CDR3 sequence (DNA): TGTGCCAGCAGTTACTCGCAAGACACCTATGGCTACACCTTC.

The chain recombines TRBV6-5 with TRBJ2-1, with 9 bases identical to TRBD1. J was trimmed by 5 bases and V by 5 bases; bases with no gene match: 7. The CDR3 contains 15 residues. From germline, CDR1 is MNHEY and CDR2 SVGAGI. The CDR3 protein is CASSQDRGSNNEQFF. For the CDR3, the DNA is TGTGCCAGCAGTCAAGACAGGGGGTCAAACAATGAGCAGTTCTTC.

This clonotype has more than one count but fewer than ten. The chain uses TRBV7-9 and TRBJ2-4; D might be TRBD1 (5 bases). V was cut by 4 bases and J by 2 bases, with 15 bases left in between. CDR3 size: 16 residues. From germline, CDR1 is SEHNR and CDR2 FQNEAQ (reference sequence). Here the CDR3 reads CASSSLGSGPKNIQYF. CDR3 DNA sequence: TGTGCCAGCAGCTCTTTGGGGTCAGGGCCCAAAAACATTCAGTACTTC.

This clonotype was recorded at least ten times. This chain joins TRBV7-2 and TRBJ2-5; a weak D match, TRBD2 (6 bases). CDR1 SGHTA and CDR2 FQGNSA come from the germline V gene. With 5 bases removed from V and 4 bases from J, the gap between germline ends came to 11 bases. CDR3 length equals 13 residues. DNA for the CDR3: TGTGCCAGCAGCAGGGACTCGGGAGAGACCCAGTACTTC. Amino acids: CASSRDSGETQYF.